Here is one T cell receptor beta chain with its context. TCRdb independently ran MiXCR on the RT-PCR reads; one entry per CDR3 protein. The sample lists about a million distinct CDR3 sequences; more than 15% were seen once. The sample originates from a study of patients and donors after allogeneic stem cell transplantation. The CDR3 has 12 amino acids. V gave up 2 bases and J gave up 6 bases, with 8 bases separating them. The V and J genes are TRBV12-3 or TRBV12-4 and TRBJ2-7, with D unclear. The receptor was isolated from a human donor who was either an allogeneic HSCT recipient or a stem cell or donor lymphocyte infusion donor (not recorded which). It is not recorded whose cells these are; they may come from a transplant donor. The sample consisted of blood, either unsorted or a sorted T cell fraction (not recorded which). CDR3 in amino acids: CASSLLFGEQYF. The CDR3 DNA is TGTGCCAGCAGTTTACTGTTTGGCGAGCAGTACTTC.